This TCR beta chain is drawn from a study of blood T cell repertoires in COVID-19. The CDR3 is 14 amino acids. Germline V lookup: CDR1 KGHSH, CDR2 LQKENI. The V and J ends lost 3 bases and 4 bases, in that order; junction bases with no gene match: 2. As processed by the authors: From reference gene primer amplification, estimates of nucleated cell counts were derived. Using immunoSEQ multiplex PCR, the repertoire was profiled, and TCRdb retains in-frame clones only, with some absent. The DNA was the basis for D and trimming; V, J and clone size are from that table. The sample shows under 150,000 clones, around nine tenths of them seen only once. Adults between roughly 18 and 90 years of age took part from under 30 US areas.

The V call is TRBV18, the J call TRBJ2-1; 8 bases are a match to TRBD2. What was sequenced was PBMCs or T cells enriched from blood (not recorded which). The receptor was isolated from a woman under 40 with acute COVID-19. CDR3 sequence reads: CASSPGLVYNEQFF. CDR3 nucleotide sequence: TGTGCCAGCTCACCGGGACTAGTTTACAATGAGCAGTTCTTC. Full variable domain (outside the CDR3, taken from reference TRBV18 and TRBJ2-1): NAGVMQNPRHLVRRRGQEARLRCSPMKGHSHVYWYRQLPEEGLKFMVYLQKENIIDESGMPKERFSAEFPKEGPSILRIQQVVRGDSAAYFCASSPGLVYNEQFFGPGTRLTVL.